This entry features one TCR beta chain sequence. These data come from a study of blood T cell repertoires in COVID-19. Study details: Acute and convalescent COVID-19 samples came from the United States, Italy and Spain. PBMCs, B-cell-depleted T cells, or T cells were the source of the cDNA or gDNA that made up the material.

Under the authors' procedure: Nucleated cell number was recorded as an estimate derived from reference gene primer amplification. Assay: immunoSEQ multiplex PCR; the TCRdb copy retains only in-frame clones and omits some. V, J and clone size are those of that table, while D and trimming were read from the DNA. The table lists more than 250,000 clones, around 86% of them singletons. With V trimmed by 3 bases and J by 4 bases, 5 bases remained unmatched. From germline, CDR1 is SGHDN and CDR2 FVKESK. This CDR3 region has 14 residues. The sequence was collected from a man aged 50 to 60 with active or convalescent COVID-19. Material: peripheral blood. The chain employs TRBV14 and TRBJ1-1; 7 positions match TRBD1. For the CDR3, the DNA is TGTGCCAGCAGCCATGGGGACAGAGGCACTGAAGCTTTCTTT. The encoded protein is CASSHGDRGTEAFF.